This T cell receptor beta chain was documented in a study of Ad26.COV2.S vaccination and SARS-CoV-2 variants. Study details: Once or twice, 56 days apart, Ad26.COV2.S was delivered intramuscularly. Overall study results and limits: The study found similar non-spike TCR breadth in vaccine and placebo recipients. Spike-specific responses of CD8+ and CD4+ T cells were reported to display substantial breadth after vaccination. Assessments of TCR breadth and depth may have underestimated the total T cell responses.

Treatment in this sample: around 19 received Ad26.COV2.S at low or high dose, single or two shots; roughly five received placebo; per-sample allocation not given. Sampling happened 63 days after the first vaccine or placebo injection. As to this clone: Its specificity is not known.

Between the trimmed V and J ends, which lost 4 bases and 6 bases, there was a span of 6 bases. Per germline, CDR1 SNHLY and CDR2 FYNNEI. The CDR3 runs 11 residues. The table came from immunoSEQ multiplex PCR; TCRdb's copy has only in-frame clones and leaves some out. Of about 480,000 clones listed, roughly nine tenths are singletons. The gene calls are TRBV2 and TRBJ1-1; D is perhaps TRBD1 (5 bases). The source was peripheral blood, collected in a trial of Ad26.COV2.S vaccine versus placebo. This receptor was taken from a person aged 18-60 years who received the Ad26.COV2.S COVID-19 vaccine or a placebo. CDR3 sequence: CASSGGAEAFF. The DNA for the CDR3 is TGTGCCAGCAGTGGAGGGGCTGAAGCTTTCTTT.